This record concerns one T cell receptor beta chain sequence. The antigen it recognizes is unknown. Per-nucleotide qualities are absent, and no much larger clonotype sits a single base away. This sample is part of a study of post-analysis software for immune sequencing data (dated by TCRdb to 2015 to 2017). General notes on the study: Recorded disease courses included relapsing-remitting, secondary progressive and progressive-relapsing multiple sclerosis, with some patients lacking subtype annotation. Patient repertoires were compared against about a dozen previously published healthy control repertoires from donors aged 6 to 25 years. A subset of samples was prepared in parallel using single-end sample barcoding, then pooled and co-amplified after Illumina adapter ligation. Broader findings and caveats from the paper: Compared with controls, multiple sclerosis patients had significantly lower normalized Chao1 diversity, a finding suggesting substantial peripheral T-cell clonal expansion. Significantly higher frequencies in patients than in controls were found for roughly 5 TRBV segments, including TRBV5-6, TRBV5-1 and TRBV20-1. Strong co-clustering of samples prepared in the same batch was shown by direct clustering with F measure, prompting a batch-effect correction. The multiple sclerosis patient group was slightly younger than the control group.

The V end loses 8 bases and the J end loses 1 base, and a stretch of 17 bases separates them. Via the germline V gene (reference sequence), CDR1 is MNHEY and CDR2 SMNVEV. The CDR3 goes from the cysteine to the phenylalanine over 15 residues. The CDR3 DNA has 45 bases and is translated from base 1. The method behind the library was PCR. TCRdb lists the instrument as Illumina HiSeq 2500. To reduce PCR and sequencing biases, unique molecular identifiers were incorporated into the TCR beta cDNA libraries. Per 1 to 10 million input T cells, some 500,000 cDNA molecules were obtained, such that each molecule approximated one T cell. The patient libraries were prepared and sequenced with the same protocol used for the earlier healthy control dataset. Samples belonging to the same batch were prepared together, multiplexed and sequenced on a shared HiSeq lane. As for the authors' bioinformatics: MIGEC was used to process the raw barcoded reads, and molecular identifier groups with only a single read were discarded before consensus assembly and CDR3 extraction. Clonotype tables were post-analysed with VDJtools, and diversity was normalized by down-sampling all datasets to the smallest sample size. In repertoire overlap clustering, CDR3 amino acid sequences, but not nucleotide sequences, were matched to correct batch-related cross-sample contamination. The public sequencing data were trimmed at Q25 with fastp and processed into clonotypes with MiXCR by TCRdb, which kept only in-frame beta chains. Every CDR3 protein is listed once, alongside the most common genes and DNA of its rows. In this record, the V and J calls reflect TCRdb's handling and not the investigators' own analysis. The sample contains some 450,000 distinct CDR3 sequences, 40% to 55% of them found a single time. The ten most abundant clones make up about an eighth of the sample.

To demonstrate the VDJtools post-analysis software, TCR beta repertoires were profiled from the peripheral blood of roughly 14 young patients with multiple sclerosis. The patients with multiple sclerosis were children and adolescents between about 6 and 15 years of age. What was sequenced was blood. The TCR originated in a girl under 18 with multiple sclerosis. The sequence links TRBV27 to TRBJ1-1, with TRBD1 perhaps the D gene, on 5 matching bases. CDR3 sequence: CASLRGPGPNTEAFF. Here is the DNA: TGTGCCAGCCTTCGGGGCCCAGGTCCGAACACTGAAGCTTTCTTT.